Listed below are T cell receptor beta chains from one sample, sequenced in a study of blood T cell repertoires in COVID-19. This table comes from immunoSEQ multiplex PCR, and its TCRdb copy is limited to in-frame clones, with some not included. The repertoire consists of 50,000 to 70,000 clones, with about 70% occurring once and the leading ten covering approximately 20%. Sequencing was done on a sample of peripheral blood. These receptors were collected from a middle-aged man with active or convalescent COVID-19. CDR3s include the opening cysteine and the closing phenylalanine or tryptophan. The D gene is left open where the match is weak. Some rows have no size entry. The others give once, few or many, or a class for an expanded clone.

d_call j_call v_call clone_size cdr3_nt cdr3_aa
TRBD1 TRBJ1-2 TRBV29-1 NA TGCAGCGTGCAGACAGGGGGGGGCTACACCTTC CSVQTGGGYTF
TRBD1 TRBJ1-5 TRBV19 NA TGTGCCAGTAGTATCTGGACAGGGAGGGGGTATAGCAATCAGCCCCAGCATTTT CASSIWTGRGYSNQPQHF
TRBD1 TRBJ1-2 TRBV7-2 NA TGTGGCGCAGGGGGGATCACCTTC CGAGGITF
TRBD1 TRBJ2-7 TRBV19 NA TGTGCCAGTAGTATAGTACAGGGGGCCTACGAGCAGTACTTC CASSIVQGAYEQYF
TRBD2 TRBJ2-3 TRBV19 NA TGTGCCAGTAGTATCCATGCTAGCGGGGTGCAGTATTTT CASSIHASGVQYF
NA TRBJ1-1 TRBV30 NA TGTGCCTGGAGCTCCCAGGGTTTCACTGAAGCTTTCTTT CAWSSQGFTEAFF
TRBD2 TRBJ2-3 TRBV3-1/TRBV3-2 NA TGTGCCAGCAGCCAAGATTTAGCGGGGGGGTACGCCGTTGGCACAGATACGCAGTATTTT CASSQDLAGGYAVGTDTQYF
NA TRBJ2-7 TRBV2 once TGTGCCGCCTTAATTGGTGGCAGGGGAAACTCCTACGAGCAGTACTTC CAALIGGRGNSYEQYF
TRBD2 TRBJ2-2 TRBV18 few TGTGCCAGCTCCGCAGGACTAGCGGGGGGTCAGAACACCGGGGAGCTGTTTTTT CASSAGLAGGQNTGELFF
TRBD2 TRBJ2-7 TRBV6-6 NA TGTGCCAGCAGTACCGGGACTAGCGCCTACGAGCAGTACTTC CASSTGTSAYEQYF
TRBD1 TRBJ1-1 TRBV2 few TGTGCCAGCAGTGCGTACAGGGGTGACACTGAAGCTTTCTTT CASSAYRGDTEAFF
NA TRBJ1-4 TRBV25-1 NA TGTGCCAGCGCAAACAGTGGATCCCTGGAAAAACTGTTTTTT CASANSGSLEKLFF
NA TRBJ1-5 TRBV28 NA TGTGCCAGCAGTCCTCCCGGGGGTCGGGGCAATCAGCCCCAGCATTTT CASSPPGGRGNQPQHF
TRBD1 TRBJ1-1 TRBV10-1 once TGCGCCAGCAGTGATCGCCCCGACAGGGGATGGGGACGTACTGAAGCTTTCTTT CASSDRPDRGWGRTEAFF
NA TRBJ2-7 TRBV21-1 NA TGTGCCAGCCTAGCGCTCGGGTACGAGCAGTACTTC CASLALGYEQYF
NA TRBJ2-3 TRBV10-3 NA TGTGCCATCAGTGATCGGGAAGATACGCAGTATTTT CAISDREDTQYF
NA TRBJ1-1 TRBV2 NA TGTGCCAGCACTGCGGGTTTTGAAGCTTTCTTT CASTAGFEAFF
NA TRBJ2-7 TRBV11-1 NA TGTGCCAGCAGCCGTCAGGGGGGTGGACTAATGGGAGAGCAGTACTTC CASSRQGGGLMGEQYF
TRBD1 TRBJ1-2 TRBV18 NA TGTGCCAGCTCCCTTGAGACAGGGCTGTATGGCTACACCTTC CASSLETGLYGYTF
NA TRBJ1-2 TRBV5-1 NA TGCGCCAGCAGCTTGGAGGCGGAGTATGGCTACACCTTC CASSLEAEYGYTF
TRBD1 TRBJ2-2 TRBV10-1 NA TGCGCCAGCAGTCCCAGGACAGGGACGAACACCGGGGAGCTGTTTTTT CASSPRTGTNTGELFF
NA TRBJ1-1 TRBV29-1 NA TGCAGCGTTGGTGGCGGGAACACTGAAGCTTTCTTT CSVGGGNTEAFF
NA TRBJ2-5 TRBV7-9 NA TGTGCCAGCAGCTTAAGCCTCCAAGAGACCCAGTACTTC CASSLSLQETQYF
TRBD1 TRBJ2-1 TRBV10-2 NA TGCGCCAGCAACCCCGACAGGGCTAGTAGCCCTCCGTTCTTC CASNPDRASSPPFF
NA TRBJ1-5 TRBV9 NA TGTGCCAGCAGCGTTAGCCCCTTTAGCAATCAGCCCCAGCATTTT CASSVSPFSNQPQHF
NA TRBJ1-1 TRBV2 NA TGTGCCAGCAGTGTCGAGGCGTGGAAAGCTTTCTTT CASSVEAWKAFF
NA TRBJ1-5 TRBV2 NA TGTGCCAGCGGGGGGTCTGGGATGAATCAGCCCCAGCATTTT CASGGSGMNQPQHF
NA TRBJ2-3 TRBV7-8 NA TGTGCCAGCAGCTTAGGAGTAAGAGATACGCAGTATTTT CASSLGVRDTQYF